The next 10 T cell receptor beta chains were all read from a single sample in a study of T cells in Graves' hyperthyroidism and ophthalmopathy. Using RNA transcripts as the source, TCR beta CDR3 regions were amplified. First-round RT-PCR of the TCR CDR3 relied on the HTBI primer set. Each CDR3 protein gets one entry after TCRdb re-called the multiplex PCR reads with MiXCR. Of some 600,000 distinct CDR3 sequences listed, about 45% are singletons. The source material was peripheral blood or thyroid tissue (not recorded which). All receptors derive from a woman aged 18-29 years with Graves' hyperthyroidism.

On this clonotype: The final CDR3 position lacks the conserved phenylalanine or tryptophan, pointing to a likely read error. CDR3 region: CASSPSSGGNSPLHY. CDR3 coding DNA: TGTGCCAGCAGTCCCTCTTCGGGGGGGAATTCACCCCTCCACTAT. The chain combines TRBV6-4 with TRBJ1-6, with a tentative D call TRBD1 (5 bases). Germline V CDR1 and CDR2: MRHNA, SNTAGT. The CDR3 runs to 15 residues. The V end was cut by 5 bases, the J end by 7 bases, with 15 bases between.

V gene TRBV25-1 combines with J gene TRBJ1-2; 7 bases match TRBD1. The germline V gene encodes CDR1 MGHDK and CDR2 SYGVNS. The CDR3 spans 14 residues. Losses at the gene ends were 7 bases for V and 0 bases for J; bases not matched to a gene: 5. The CDR3 reads CASTWDSSNYGYTF. The CDR3 DNA reads TGTGCCAGCACCTGGGACAGCTCTAACTATGGCTACACCTTC.

The chain couples TRBV10-3 to TRBJ1-1; D gene uncertain. This CDR3 has 16 amino acids. Germline CDR1 ENHRY, CDR2 SYGVKD. The V end was cut by 4 bases, the J end by 4 bases, with 19 bases between. The DNA for the CDR3 is TGTGCCATCAGTGGCGGAGAGACCGGTACAAGCACTGAAGCTTTCTTT. This encodes CAISGGETGTSTEAFF.

The chain is built from TRBV5-1 and TRBJ1-6, with 9 bases that match TRBD1. Losses at the gene ends were 4 bases for V and 8 bases for J; bases not matched to a gene: 7. Germline V CDR1 and CDR2: SGHRS, YFSETQ. The CDR3 consists of 15 residues. The CDR3 DNA reads as TGCGCCAGCAGCCCCGCCGGGACAGGGTATTCACCCCTCCACTTT. Amino acids: CASSPAGTGYSPLHF.

The V gene is TRBV7-2, the J gene TRBJ2-3; 8 positions agree with TRBD1. Germline V gives CDR1 SGHTA, CDR2 FQGNSA. Trimming cost V 11 bases and J 3 bases; bases outside gene matches: 10. The CDR3 extends over 14 amino acids. Written as DNA, the CDR3 is TGTGCCGGCCGGACAGGGTCGAGTACAGATACGCAGTATTTT. This codes for CAGRTGSSTDTQYF.

The rearrangement joins TRBV24-1 to TRBJ2-5, with 7 bases that match TRBD2. Matching the DNA end better, TRBJ2-1 makes the J call doubtful. From germline, CDR1 is KGHDR and CDR2 SFDVKD. This CDR3 comprises 13 residues. For the CDR3, the DNA is TGTGCCACCAGTGATACTAGCGTCGATGGGCAGTTCTTC. This encodes CATSDTSVDGQFF.

This clonotype was detected once. The chain uses TRBV12-3 or TRBV12-4 and TRBJ1-5; D gene unclear. Deletions cut 3 bases from V and 4 bases from J, with 10 bases between. The CDR3 consists of 14 residues. The CDR3 sequence is CASSFEARNQPQHF. CDR3 sequence (DNA): TGTGCCAGCAGTTTCGAGGCCAGAAATCAGCCCCAGCATTTT.

To note about this clonotype: A much larger clone lies a single base off, so this may be a read error. The V gene is TRBV2, the J gene TRBJ1-3; 8 bases map to TRBD1. V shed 11 bases, J shed 4 bases, and the junction held 10 bases outside the gene matches. The CDR3 runs 14 residues. The germline V gene encodes CDR1 SNHLY and CDR2 FYNNEI. The CDR3 reads CAGVRTGTGNTIYF. As DNA, the CDR3 is TGTGCCGGCGTCAGGACAGGGACCGGAAACACCATATATTTT. The full variable domain, its missing parts supplied by reference TRBV2 and TRBJ1-3, is EPEVTQTPSHQVTQMGQEVILRCVPISNHLYFYWYRQILGQKVEFLVSFYNNEISEKSEIFDDQFSVERPDGSNFTLKIRSTKLEDSAMYFCAGVRTGTGNTIYFGEGSWLTVV.

J is TRBJ2-5 and V is TRBV6-6, with TRBD1 identical over 9 bases. V gave up 5 bases and J gave up 5 bases; unmatched junction bases: 6. Germline-derived CDR1 and CDR2 are MNHNY and SVGAGI (reference sequence). CDR3 length equals 14 residues. The CDR3 loop reads CASSIDRGAETQYF. CDR3 nucleotide sequence: TGTGCCAGCAGTATTGACAGGGGGGCCGAGACCCAGTACTTC.

The chain has TRBV7-8 and TRBJ1-3; weak D call: TRBD1 (5 bases). Germline V gene lookup returns CDR1 SGHVS and CDR2 FQNEAQ. The CDR3 is made up of 17 amino acids. V dropped 4 bases and J dropped 4 bases, with 20 bases sitting between them. The CDR3 is CASSSYRDDRQGNTIYF. Written as DNA, the CDR3 is TGTGCCAGCAGCTCCTACCGGGACGACCGTCAAGGAAACACCATATATTTT.